These 14 T cell receptor beta chains were all obtained from the same sample, sequenced in a study of T cells in Graves' hyperthyroidism and ophthalmopathy. The investigators amplified TCR beta CDR3 regions from RNA transcripts. Using the HTBI primer set, a first-round RT-PCR was run on the TCR CDR3. TCRdb re-called the multiplex PCR reads with MiXCR, one entry per CDR3 protein. The sample has around 720,000 distinct CDR3 sequences, 35% seen once; the top ten hold around 32%. Sequenced material: blood. These receptor sequences come from a woman aged 40 to 50 with Graves' hyperthyroidism.

This clonotype was detected ten times or more. This chain joins TRBV6-5 and TRBJ2-7; D is unclear. Trimming left V 0 bases short and J 6 bases short, with 9 bases between. This CDR3 region has 13 residues. Germline V gene data show CDR1 as MNHEY and CDR2 as SVGAGI. The CDR3 DNA reads TGTGCCAGCAGTTACTCACTTGCTAGCGAGCAGTACTTC. Its protein product is CASSYSLASEQYF.

V and J are TRBV10-3 and TRBJ2-2, with TRBD1 matching over 9 bases. There are 13 residues in the CDR3. Germline assignment: CDR1 ENHRY and CDR2 SYGVKD. With 10 bases clipped from V and 7 bases from J, the junction kept 7 bases outside the gene matches. The CDR3 nucleotides read TGTGCCACCCCCGGGGACAGGGACGGGGAGCTGTTTTTT. This sequence encodes CATPGDRDGELFF.

The table lists this clonotype with many counts. This chain connects TRBV25-1 to TRBJ2-7, with D perhaps matching TRBD1 (5 bases). The V gene's germline CDR1 is MGHDK and CDR2 SYGVNS. V lost 3 bases, J lost 3 bases, and 15 bases lay in between. This CDR3 spans 15 amino acids. The DNA for the CDR3 is TGTGCCAGCAGTGACCCCAGGGTTGGGGACTACGAGCAGTACTTC. It is translated as CASSDPRVGDYEQYF.

This clonotype was seen repeatedly, ten times or more. The chain employs TRBV7-3 and TRBJ2-5; D could derive from TRBD1 or TRBD2 (6 bases each). This CDR3 spans 13 amino acids. V was shortened by 5 bases and J by 7 bases, with 14 bases between the two germline ends. Germline V CDR1 and CDR2: SGHTA, FQGTGA. Here the CDR3 DNA reads TGTGCCAGCAGCCGGGGGCCCCAGGGGACCCAGTACTTC. Translated: CASSRGPQGTQYF.

In regard to this clonotype: At one of its ends the junction is not consistent with the germline gene, which may arise from a read error. The chain links TRBV5-1 to TRBJ1-5, with D perhaps TRBD1 (5 bases). The CDR3 totals 15 residues. In germline, CDR1 is SGHRS, CDR2 YFSETQ. The CDR3 spells CASSSRTNSNQPQHF. The DNA of the CDR3 is TGTGCCAGCAGCTCAAGGACAAATAGCAATCAGCCCCAGCATTTT. The whole variable domain, filled in from reference TRBV5-1 and TRBJ1-5, reads KAGVTQTPRYLIKTRGQQVTLSCSPISGHRSVSWYQQTPGQGLQFLFEYFSETQRNKGNFPGRFSGRQFSNSRSEMNVSTLELGDSALYLCASSSRTNSNQPQHFGDGTRLSIL.

V usage is TRBV6-5 and J usage is TRBJ2-7; D is tentatively TRBD1 or TRBD2 (5 bases each). The CDR3 has 15 residues. V shed 0 bases and J shed 2 bases, with 11 bases lying between them. CDR1 and CDR2 from the germline V gene are MNHEY and SVGAGI. The DNA for the CDR3 is TGTGCCAGCAGTTACTCCGGGGCCAGTCCCTACGAGCAGTACTTC. It yields the protein CASSYSGASPYEQYF.

This chain uses TRBV10-3 with TRBJ2-6; D might be TRBD1 (5 bases). CDR1 is ENHRY, CDR2 SYGVKD, per germline. CDR3 length: 14 residues. V was cut by 4 bases and J by 2 bases, with 6 bases left in between. CDR3 region: CAISGQPGANVLTF. The CDR3 DNA is TGTGCCATCAGTGGACAGCCTGGGGCCAACGTCCTGACTTTC.

This clonotype was seen only a few times. This chain links TRBV28 with TRBJ1-2; D remains unclear. The germline gives CDR1 MDHEN, CDR2 SYDVKM. The V end lost 3 bases, the J end lost 7 bases, and 12 bases lay between the germline ends. The CDR3 has 13 residues. The CDR3 loop is CASSLGFGGGYTF. Written as DNA, the CDR3 is TGTGCCAGCAGTTTGGGTTTCGGTGGTGGCTACACCTTC.

Concerning this clonotype itself: A much more abundant neighbour one base away suggests this may be a read error. The chain uses TRBV9 and TRBJ2-7, with 10 bases matching TRBD1. CDR1 is SGDLS, CDR2 YYNGEE, per germline. The CDR3 runs 15 residues. The chain's CDR3 is CASGVEGTGVSEQYF. The CDR3 DNA reads TGTGCCAGCGGCGTAGAGGGGACAGGGGTTAGCGAGCAGTACTTC.

V usage is TRBV7-6 and J usage is TRBJ1-5; D may be TRBD1 (5 bases). Trimming took off 5 bases at V and 6 bases at J, with 11 bases between the two ends. The CDR3 totals 13 residues. In germline, CDR1 is SGHVS, CDR2 FNYEAQ. The CDR3 sequence is CASSRGVGQPQHF. The CDR3 DNA is TGTGCCAGCAGCCGGGGGGTCGGTCAGCCCCAGCATTTT.

This clonotype has ten or more counts. This chain links TRBV10-3 with TRBJ1-5, with D maybe TRBD1 (6 bases). The CDR3 contains 14 residues. Between the trimmed V and J ends, which lost 5 bases and 7 bases, there was a span of 15 bases. CDR1 and CDR2 from the germline V gene are ENHRY and SYGVKD. The CDR3 is CAISTLAGEQPQHF. DNA of the CDR3: TGTGCCATCAGTACGCTGGCAGGGGAGCAGCCCCAGCATTTT.

The chain uses TRBV7-9 and TRBJ2-3; TRBD2 matches at 7 bases. From germline, CDR1 is SEHNR and CDR2 FQNEAQ (reference sequence). The CDR3 spans 15 residues. V shed 5 bases, J shed 2 bases, and the junction held 7 bases outside the gene matches. As DNA, the CDR3 is TGTGCCAGCAGCCCAATGGGACTATCCACAGATACGCAGTATTTT. Protein product: CASSPMGLSTDTQYF.

The rearrangement joins TRBV7-9 to TRBJ2-3, with 12 bases identical to TRBD1. Germline assignment: CDR1 SEHNR and CDR2 FQNEAQ (reference sequence). The V gene end was trimmed by 4 bases and the J gene end by 6 bases; junction bases not matched to a gene: 5. The CDR3 is made up of 15 amino acids. DNA of the CDR3: TGTGCCAGCAGCTCCGGGACAGGGGGCAAGGATACGCAGTATTTT. It yields the protein CASSSGTGGKDTQYF.

The V gene is TRBV4-3, the J gene TRBJ1-2; D gene unclear. Germline V gene lookup returns CDR1 LGHNA and CDR2 YSLEER. Trimming took off 1 base at V and 8 bases at J, with 8 bases between the two ends. The CDR3 covers 12 residues. CDR3 residues: CASSQVVGGYTF. CDR3 DNA sequence: TGCGCCAGCAGCCAAGTAGTAGGGGGCTACACCTTC.